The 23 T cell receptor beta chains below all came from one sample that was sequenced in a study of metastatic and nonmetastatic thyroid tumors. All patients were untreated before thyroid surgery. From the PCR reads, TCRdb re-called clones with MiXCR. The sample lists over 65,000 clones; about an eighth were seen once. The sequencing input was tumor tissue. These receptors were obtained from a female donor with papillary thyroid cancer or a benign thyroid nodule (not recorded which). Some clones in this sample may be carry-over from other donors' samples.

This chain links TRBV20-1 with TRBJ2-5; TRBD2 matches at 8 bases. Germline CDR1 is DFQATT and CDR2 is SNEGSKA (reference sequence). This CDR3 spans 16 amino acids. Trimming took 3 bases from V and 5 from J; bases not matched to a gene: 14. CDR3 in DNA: TGCAGTGCTAGCGCCACCGGGACTAGGGCTGGTGAGACCCAGTACTTC. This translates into CSASATGTRAGETQYF.

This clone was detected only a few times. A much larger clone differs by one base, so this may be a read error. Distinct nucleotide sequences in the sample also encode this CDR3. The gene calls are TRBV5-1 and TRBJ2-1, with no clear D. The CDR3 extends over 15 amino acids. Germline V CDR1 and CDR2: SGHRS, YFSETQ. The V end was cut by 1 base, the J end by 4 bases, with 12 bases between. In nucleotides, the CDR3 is TGCGCCAGCAGCTTGCCTACTAAAGGGTACAATGAGCAGTTCTTC. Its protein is CASSLPTKGYNEQFF.

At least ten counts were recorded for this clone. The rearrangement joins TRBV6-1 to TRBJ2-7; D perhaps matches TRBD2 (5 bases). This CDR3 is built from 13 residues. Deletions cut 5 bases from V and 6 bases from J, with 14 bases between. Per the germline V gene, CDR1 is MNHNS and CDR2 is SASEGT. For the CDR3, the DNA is TGTGCCAGCAGTTCCTATAGCGAGTCCGAGCAGTACTTC. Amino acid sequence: CASSSYSESEQYF.

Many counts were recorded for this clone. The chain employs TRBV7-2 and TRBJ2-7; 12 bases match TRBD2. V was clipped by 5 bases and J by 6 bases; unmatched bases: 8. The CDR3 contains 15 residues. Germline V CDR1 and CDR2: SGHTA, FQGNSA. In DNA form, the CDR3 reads TGTGCCAGCAGCCCGCGACTAGCGGGAGAGTTCGAGCAGTACTTC. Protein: CASSPRLAGEFEQYF.

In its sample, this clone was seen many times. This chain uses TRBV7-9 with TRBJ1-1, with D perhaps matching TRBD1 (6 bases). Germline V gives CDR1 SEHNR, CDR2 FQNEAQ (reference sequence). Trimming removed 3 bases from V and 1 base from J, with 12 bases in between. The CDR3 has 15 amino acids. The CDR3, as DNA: TGTGCCAGCAGCTTCGGGGGGCGAGGGAACACTGAAGCTTTCTTT. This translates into CASSFGGRGNTEAFF.

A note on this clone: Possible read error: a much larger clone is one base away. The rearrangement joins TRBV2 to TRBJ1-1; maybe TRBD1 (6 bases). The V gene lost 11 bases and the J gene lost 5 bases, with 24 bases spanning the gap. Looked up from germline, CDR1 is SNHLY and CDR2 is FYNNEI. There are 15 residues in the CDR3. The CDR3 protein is CAGNDVRGPGTEAFF. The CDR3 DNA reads TGTGCCGGCAACGACGTTCGGGGGCCGGGGACTGAAGCTTTCTTT.

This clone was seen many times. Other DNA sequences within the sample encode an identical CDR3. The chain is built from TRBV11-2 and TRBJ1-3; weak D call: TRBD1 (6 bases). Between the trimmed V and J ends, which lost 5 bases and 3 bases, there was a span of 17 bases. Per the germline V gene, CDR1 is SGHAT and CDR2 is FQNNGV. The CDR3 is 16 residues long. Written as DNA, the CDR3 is TGTGCCAGCAGCCCGAGGATGGGGACATATGGAAACACCATATATTTT. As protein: CASSPRMGTYGNTIYF. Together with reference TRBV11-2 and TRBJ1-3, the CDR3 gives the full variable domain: EAGVAQSPRYKIIEKRQSVAFWCNPISGHATLYWYQQILGQGPKLLIQFQNNGVVDDSQLPKDRFSAERLKGVDSTLKIQPAKLEDSAVYLCASSPRMGTYGNTIYFGEGSWLTVV.

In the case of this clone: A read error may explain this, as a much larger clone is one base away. The CDR3 sequence: CASSSPGQVWQETQYF. In nucleotides, the CDR3 is TGCGCCAGCAGCTCACCGGGACAGGTGTGGCAAGAGACCCAGTACTTC. V and J are TRBV5-1 and TRBJ2-5; 8 positions agree with TRBD1. The CDR3 spans 16 residues. Germline assignment: CDR1 SGHRS and CDR2 YFSETQ. The V and J ends lost 3 bases and 2 bases, in that order; junction bases with no gene match: 9. The whole variable domain, remainder taken from reference TRBV5-1 and TRBJ2-5, is KAGVTQTPRYLIKTRGQQVTLSCSPISGHRSVSWYQQTPGQGLQFLFEYFSETQRNKGNFPGRFSGRQFSNSRSEMNVSTLELGDSALYLCASSSPGQVWQETQYFGPGTRLLVL.

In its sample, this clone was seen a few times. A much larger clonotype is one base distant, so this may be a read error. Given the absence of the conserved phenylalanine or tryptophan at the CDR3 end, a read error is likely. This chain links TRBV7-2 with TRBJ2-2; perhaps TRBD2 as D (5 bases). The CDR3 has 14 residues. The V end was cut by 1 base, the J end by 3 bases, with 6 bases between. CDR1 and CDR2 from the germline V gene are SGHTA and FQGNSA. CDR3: CASSLVRDTGELFL. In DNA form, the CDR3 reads TGTGCCAGCAGCTTAGTGAGGGACACCGGGGAGCTGTTTTTG.

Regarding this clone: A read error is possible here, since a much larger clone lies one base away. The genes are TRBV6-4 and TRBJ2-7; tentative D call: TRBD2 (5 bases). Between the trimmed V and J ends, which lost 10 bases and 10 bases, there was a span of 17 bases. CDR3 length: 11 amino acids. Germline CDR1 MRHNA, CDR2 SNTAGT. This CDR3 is CATAGLNNQYF. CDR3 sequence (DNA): TGTGCCACTGCCGGACTGAATAATCAGTACTTC.

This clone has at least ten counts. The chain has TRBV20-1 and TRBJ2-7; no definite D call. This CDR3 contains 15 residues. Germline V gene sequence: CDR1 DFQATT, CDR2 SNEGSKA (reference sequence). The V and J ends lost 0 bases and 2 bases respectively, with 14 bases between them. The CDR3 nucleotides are TGCAGTGCTAGAGATACGAACCCCCTAGCCTACGAGCAGTACTTC. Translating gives CSARDTNPLAYEQYF.

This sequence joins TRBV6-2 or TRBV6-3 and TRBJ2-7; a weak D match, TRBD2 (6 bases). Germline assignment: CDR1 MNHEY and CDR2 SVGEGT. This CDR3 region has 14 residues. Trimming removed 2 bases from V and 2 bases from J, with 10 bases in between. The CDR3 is CASSYDWGAYEQYF. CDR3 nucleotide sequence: TGTGCCAGCAGTTACGACTGGGGGGCCTACGAGCAGTACTTC.

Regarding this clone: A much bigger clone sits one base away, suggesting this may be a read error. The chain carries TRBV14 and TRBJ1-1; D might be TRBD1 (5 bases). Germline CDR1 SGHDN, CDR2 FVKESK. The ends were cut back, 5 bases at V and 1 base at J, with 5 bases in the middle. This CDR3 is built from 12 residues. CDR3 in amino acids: CASSGGNTEAFF. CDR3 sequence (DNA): TGTGCCAGCAGCGGGGGGAACACTGAAGCTTTCTTT.

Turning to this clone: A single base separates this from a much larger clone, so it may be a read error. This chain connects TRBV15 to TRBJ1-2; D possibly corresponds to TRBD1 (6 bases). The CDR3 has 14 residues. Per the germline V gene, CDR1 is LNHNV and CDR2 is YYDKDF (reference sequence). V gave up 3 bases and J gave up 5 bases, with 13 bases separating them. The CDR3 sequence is CATSSIRGEYGYTF. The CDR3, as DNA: TGTGCCACCAGCAGCATCAGGGGAGAGTATGGCTACACCTTC. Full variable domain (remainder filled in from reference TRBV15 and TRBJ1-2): DAMVIQNPRYQVTQFGKPVTLSCSQTLNHNVMYWYQQKSSQAPKLLFHYYDKDFNNEADTPDNFQSRRPNTSFCFLDIRSPGLGDTAMYLCATSSIRGEYGYTFGSGTRLTVV.

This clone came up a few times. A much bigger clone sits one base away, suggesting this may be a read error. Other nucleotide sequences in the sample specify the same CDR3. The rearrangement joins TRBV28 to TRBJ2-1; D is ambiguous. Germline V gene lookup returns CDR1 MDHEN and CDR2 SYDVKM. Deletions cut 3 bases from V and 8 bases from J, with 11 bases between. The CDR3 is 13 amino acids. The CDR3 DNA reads TGTGCCAGCAGTTTTCTAGGTGAGGATGAGCAGTTCTTC. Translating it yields CASSFLGEDEQFF. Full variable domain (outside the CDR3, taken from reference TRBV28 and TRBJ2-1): DVKVTQSSRYLVKRTGEKVFLECVQDMDHENMFWYRQDPGLGLRLIYFSYDVKMKEKGDIPEGYSVSREKKERFSLILESASTNQTSMYLCASSFLGEDEQFFGPGTRLTVL.

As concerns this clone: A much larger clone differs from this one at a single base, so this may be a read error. The CDR3 here is CARSPTGVENGELFF. Here the CDR3 DNA reads TGTGCCAGAAGTCCTACAGGGGTGGAGAACGGGGAGCTGTTTTTT. This chain links TRBV6-1 with TRBJ2-2; 7 bases agree with TRBD1. The germline gives CDR1 MNHNS, CDR2 SASEGT. There are 15 residues in the CDR3. V lost 9 bases, J lost 7 bases, and 14 bases stayed unmatched.

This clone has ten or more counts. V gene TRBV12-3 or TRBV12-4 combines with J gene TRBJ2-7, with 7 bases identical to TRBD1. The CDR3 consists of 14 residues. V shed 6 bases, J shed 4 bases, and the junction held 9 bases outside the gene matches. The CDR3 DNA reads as TGTGCCAGCAGGAAACAGGGGCCAAATTACGAGCAGTACTTC. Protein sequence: CASRKQGPNYEQYF.

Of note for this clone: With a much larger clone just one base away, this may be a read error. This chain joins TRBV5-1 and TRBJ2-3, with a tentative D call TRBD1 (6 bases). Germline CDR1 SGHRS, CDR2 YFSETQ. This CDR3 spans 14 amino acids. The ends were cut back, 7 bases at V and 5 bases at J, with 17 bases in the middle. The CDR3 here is CASAWTETGDTQYF. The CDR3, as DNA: TGCGCCAGCGCCTGGACAGAGACGGGAGATACGCAGTATTTT.

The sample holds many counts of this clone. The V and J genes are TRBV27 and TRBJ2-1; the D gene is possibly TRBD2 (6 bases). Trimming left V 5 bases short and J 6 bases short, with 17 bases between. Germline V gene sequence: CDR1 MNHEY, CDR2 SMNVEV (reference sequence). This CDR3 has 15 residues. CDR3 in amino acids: CASSTRDLAPNEQFF. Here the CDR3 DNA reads TGTGCCAGCAGTACCCGGGACTTAGCTCCCAATGAGCAGTTCTTC.

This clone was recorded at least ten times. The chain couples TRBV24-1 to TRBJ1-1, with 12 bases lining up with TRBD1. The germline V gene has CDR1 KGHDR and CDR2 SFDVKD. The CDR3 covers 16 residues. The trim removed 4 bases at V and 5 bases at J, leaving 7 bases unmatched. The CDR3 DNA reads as TGTGCCACCAGTGACTCCCGGGACAGGGGGCGAACTGAAGCTTTCTTT. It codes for CATSDSRDRGRTEAFF.

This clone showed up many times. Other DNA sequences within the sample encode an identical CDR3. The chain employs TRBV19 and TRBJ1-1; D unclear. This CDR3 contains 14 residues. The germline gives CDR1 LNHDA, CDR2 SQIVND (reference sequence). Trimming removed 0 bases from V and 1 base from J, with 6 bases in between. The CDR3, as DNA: TGTGCCAGTAGTATAGATCACAGGAACACTGAAGCTTTCTTT. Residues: CASSIDHRNTEAFF.

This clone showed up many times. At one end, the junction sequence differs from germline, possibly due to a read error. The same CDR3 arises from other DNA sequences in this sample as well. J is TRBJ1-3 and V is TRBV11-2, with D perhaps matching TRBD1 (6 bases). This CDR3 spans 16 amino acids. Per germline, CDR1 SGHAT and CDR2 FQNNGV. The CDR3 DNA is TGTGCCAGCAGCCCGAGGATGGGGACATATGGAAACACTATATATTTT. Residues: CASSPRMGTYGNTIYF.

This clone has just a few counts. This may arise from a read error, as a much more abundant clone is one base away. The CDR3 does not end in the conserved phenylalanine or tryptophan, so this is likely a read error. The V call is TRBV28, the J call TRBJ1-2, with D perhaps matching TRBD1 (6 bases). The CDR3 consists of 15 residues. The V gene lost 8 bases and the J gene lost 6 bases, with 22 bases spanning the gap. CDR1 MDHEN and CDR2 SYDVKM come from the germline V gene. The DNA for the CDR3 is TGTGCCAGCCGGGGACAAGTCGACCCTTGGGATGGCTACACCTCC. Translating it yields CASRGQVDPWDGYTS.